A selection of T cell receptor beta chains follows, all from one sample in a study of T cell changes during pregnancy in multiple sclerosis. The assay was immunoSEQ multiplex PCR, and TCRdb's table has in-frame clones only and misses some. The table lists approximately 35,000 clones, approximately 91% of them singletons. Sequencing used CD4+ T cells from peripheral blood mononuclear cells, obtained in the third trimester of pregnancy. All receptors derive from a female donor in good health, enrolled as a control in a pregnancy study. CDR3s include the opening cysteine and the closing phenylalanine or tryptophan. The order of the fields is clone size, J gene, V gene, D gene, CDR3 protein, CDR3 DNA. D genes are given only for firm matches. Clone size is shown for a subset of rows, as once, few, many or a class of expanded clone.

size: .
J: TRBJ2-3
V: TRBV9
D: TRBD1
CDR3: CASSPRQGDTQYF
DNA: TGTGCCAGCAGCCCTAGACAGGGGGATACGCAGTATTTT

size: .
J: TRBJ2-7
V: TRBV19
D: .
CDR3: CASSIAHGGSGELF
DNA: TGTGCCAGTAGTATAGCCCATGGAGGTAGCGGAGAGCTCTTC

size: .
J: TRBJ2-7
V: TRBV6-5
D: TRBD1
CDR3: CASSYSTTGVNEQYF
DNA: TGTGCCAGCAGTTACTCAACCACAGGGGTTAACGAGCAGTACTTC

size: .
J: TRBJ1-1
V: TRBV27
D: .
CDR3: CASRERRDTEAFF
DNA: TGTGCCAGCAGGGAAAGGAGGGACACTGAAGCTTTCTTT

size: .
J: TRBJ2-2
V: TRBV7-2
D: TRBD2
CDR3: CASSSTSGRGGELFF
DNA: TGTGCCAGCAGCTCCACTAGCGGGAGAGGAGGGGAGCTGTTTTTT

size: .
J: TRBJ2-5
V: TRBV6-5
D: .
CDR3: CASGSGLDQYF
DNA: TGTGCCAGCGGGTCCGGGTTGGACCAGTACTTC

size: .
J: TRBJ1-4
V: TRBV5-1
D: TRBD1
CDR3: CASSLTGQGEKLFF
DNA: TGCGCCAGCAGCTTGACGGGACAGGGTGAAAAACTGTTTTTT

size: .
J: TRBJ1-5
V: TRBV7-2
D: TRBD1
CDR3: CASSPEWGTGGRSSQPQHF
DNA: TGTGCCAGCAGCCCAGAGTGGGGGACAGGGGGTAGAAGTAGTCAGCCCCAGCATTTT

size: .
J: TRBJ2-1
V: TRBV4-1
D: TRBD2
CDR3: CASRVTSGGNNEQFF
DNA: TGCGCCAGCAGGGTAACTAGCGGGGGAAACAATGAGCAGTTCTTC

size: .
J: TRBJ2-2
V: TRBV7-2
D: TRBD2
CDR3: CASRLGMTSGIHGELFF
DNA: TGTGCCAGCAGATTAGGAATGACTAGCGGGATCCATGGGGAGCTGTTTTTT

size: .
J: TRBJ2-5
V: TRBV5-1
D: .
CDR3: CASRLSAETQYF
DNA: TGCGCCAGCAGGCTGTCCGCGGAGACCCAGTACTTC

size: once
J: TRBJ1-2
V: TRBV28
D: .
CDR3: CASTAGIYGYTF
DNA: TGTGCCAGCACGGCGGGGATCTATGGCTACACCTTC

size: .
J: TRBJ1-5
V: TRBV7-8
D: .
CDR3: CASSWRGNQPQHF
DNA: TGTGCCAGCAGCTGGAGGGGAAATCAGCCCCAGCATTTT

size: .
J: TRBJ2-7
V: TRBV2
D: .
CDR3: CASSGSEVRNEQYF
DNA: TGTGCCAGCAGTGGTTCAGAGGTCCGGAACGAGCAGTACTTC

size: .
J: TRBJ2-1
V: TRBV20-1
D: .
CDR3: CSARDITEQFF
DNA: TGCAGTGCTAGAGATATAACAGAGCAGTTCTTC

size: few
J: TRBJ1-2
V: TRBV6-1
D: .
CDR3: CASRTADYGYTF
DNA: TGTGCCAGCAGGACTGCGGACTATGGCTACACCTTC